These T cell receptor beta chains were read from a single sample in a study of long-term antiretroviral therapy in people with HIV. Sequencing used immunoSEQ multiplex PCR; TCRdb keeps in-frame clones, though not all of them. The profile shows approximately 25,000 clones, about 84% of them singletons. The sequencing used unsorted PBMCs, collected 4.8 to 5 years after starting antiretroviral therapy. The receptors were gathered from a man in his forties with HIV. CDR3s include the opening cysteine and the closing phenylalanine or tryptophan. The D gene is left open where the match is weak. Where a row states a size, it is once, few, many or the class of an expanded clone; other rows omit it.

CAIARGGGVGETQYF	TGTGCCATCGCACGGGGAGGCGGGGTAGGAGAGACCCAGTACTTC	TRBJ2-5	-	TRBV10-3	-
CASSLTSAGQSNEQFF	TGTGCCAGCAGCTTAACGTCAGCGGGGCAAAGCAATGAGCAGTTCTTC	TRBJ2-1	-	TRBV7-3	TRBD2
CSARDGQTQYF	TGCAGTGCTAGAGATGGTCAGACCCAGTACTTC	TRBJ2-5	-	TRBV20-1	-
CASSLGTGLSNQPQHF	TGTGCCAGCAGCTTGGGGACAGGGCTATCCAATCAGCCCCAGCATTTT	TRBJ1-5	-	TRBV5-6	TRBD1
CASSQLYMNTEAFF	TGTGCCAGCAGTCAGTTATACATGAACACTGAAGCTTTCTTT	TRBJ1-1	-	TRBV28	-
CASSKATGSNQPQHF	TGTGCCAGCAGCAAAGCGACGGGTAGCAATCAGCCCCAGCATTTT	TRBJ1-5	-	TRBV27	-
CASSEAGGPKFF	TGTGCCAGCAGTGAAGCGGGGGGGCCTAAGTTCTTC	TRBJ2-1	-	TRBV6-4	TRBD2
CASSDGAETQYF	TGTGCCAGCAGTGACGGGGCGGAGACCCAGTACTTC	TRBJ2-5	-	TRBV2	-
CASSLGPDRGGYEQYF	TGTGCCAGCAGCTTGGGACCAGACAGGGGAGGGTACGAGCAGTACTTC	TRBJ2-7	-	TRBV5-4	-
CASSEGPTYEQYF	TGTGCCAGCAGTGAAGGGCCAACCTACGAGCAGTACTTC	TRBJ2-7	-	TRBV2	-
CASSEIWASGVETQYF	TGTGCCAGCAGTGAAATCTGGGCTAGCGGGGTGGAGACCCAGTACTTC	TRBJ2-5	-	TRBV2	TRBD2
CASSESETARRAFF	TGCGCCAGCAGTGAGTCGGAGACGGCCAGACGGGCTTTCTTT	TRBJ1-1	once	TRBV10-1	-
CASSDQSGIGYTF	TGTGCCAGCAGTGACCAGTCGGGGATCGGCTACACCTTC	TRBJ1-2	-	TRBV6-4	-
CASSVYTQYF	TGTGCCAGCAGTGTCTATACGCAGTATTTT	TRBJ2-3	-	TRBV6-1	-
CASSSSVDTQYF	TGCGCCAGCAGCTCCTCCGTAGATACGCAGTATTTT	TRBJ2-3	-	TRBV5-1	-
CASSLGGGGRGDEQYF	TGTGCCAGCAGCTTGGGCGGCGGCGGGAGAGGGGACGAGCAGTACTTC	TRBJ2-7	-	TRBV5-6	TRBD2
CASSLASGFGRGKNIQYF	TGTGCCAGCAGCTTAGCTAGCGGGTTCGGAAGGGGCAAAAACATTCAGTACTTC	TRBJ2-4	-	TRBV7-9	TRBD2
CASSVLQGHTEAFF	TGTGCCAGCAGTGTTCTTCAGGGTCATACTGAAGCTTTCTTT	TRBJ1-1	-	TRBV2	-
CASSTRDRAYNEQFF	TGTGCCAGCAGTACCCGGGACAGGGCTTACAATGAGCAGTTCTTC	TRBJ2-1	-	TRBV2	TRBD1
CASTEMSYSGNTIYF	TGTGCCAGTACCGAAATGAGCTACTCTGGAAACACCATATATTTT	TRBJ1-3	-	TRBV19	-
CASSTTGYNQPQHF	TGTGCCAGCAGTACGACAGGGTACAACCAGCCCCAGCATTTT	TRBJ1-5	-	TRBV6-6	TRBD1
CASSLRGPNQPQHF	TGTGCCAGCAGTTTACGGGGGCCCAATCAGCCCCAGCATTTT	TRBJ1-5	-	TRBV28	-
CASSLVQRAGELFF	TGTGCCAGCAGCTTAGTACAGAGAGCCGGGGAGCTGTTTTTT	TRBJ2-2	-	TRBV11-2	-
CASSFFRGETQYF	TGTGCCAGCAGTTTTTTCCGAGGAGAGACCCAGTACTTC	TRBJ2-5	-	TRBV7-3	-
CASSHSRGGEQYF	TGTGCCAGCAGCCATTCCCGCGGAGGAGAGCAGTACTTC	TRBJ2-7	few	TRBV4-2	-
CASRGEQRIGGELFF	TGTGCCAGCAGGGGGGAACAGCGGATTGGGGGGGAGCTGTTTTTT	TRBJ2-2	-	TRBV6-1	-
CASNRSGTGEKLFF	TGTGCCAGCAATAGGAGCGGGACAGGTGAAAAACTGTTTTTT	TRBJ1-4	-	TRBV28	TRBD1
CASSFATFLPHSSTDTQYF	TGTGCCAGCAGCTTTGCGACTTTCCTCCCCCACTCTAGCACAGATACGCAGTATTTT	TRBJ2-3	-	TRBV5-6	-
CAWSVRAGETQYF	TGTGCCTGGAGTGTCCGGGCTGGGGAGACCCAGTACTTC	TRBJ2-5	-	TRBV30	-
CASSDSGGIDSGNTIYF	TGTGCCAGCAGTGATTCCGGGGGGATAGACTCTGGAAACACCATATATTTT	TRBJ1-3	-	TRBV25-1	-
CASSVAPAVRVGRDGYTF	TGTGCCAGCAGCGTAGCCCCCGCGGTACGGGTGGGGCGGGATGGCTACACCTTC	TRBJ1-2	-	TRBV9	-
CASSLARGANTEAFF	TGTGCCAGCAGCTTGGCTCGGGGGGCGAACACTGAAGCTTTCTTT	TRBJ1-1	-	TRBV5-4	-
CASSLAGQGFTTEAFF	TGTGCCAGCAGCTTGGCCGGGCAGGGGTTTACCACTGAAGCTTTCTTT	TRBJ1-1	-	TRBV5-6	-
CAWSDSKGGYGYTF	TGTGCCTGGAGTGACAGTAAGGGTGGCTATGGCTACACCTTC	TRBJ1-2	once	TRBV30	-
CASSQDSARDYEQYF	TGTGCCAGCAGCCAAGATTCCGCGCGGGACTACGAGCAGTACTTC	TRBJ2-7	once	TRBV14	-
CASSLVARRSPGNTIYF	TGCGCCAGCAGCTTGGTTGCCAGAAGGTCCCCTGGAAACACCATATATTTT	TRBJ1-3	-	TRBV5-1	-
CASRKGTGPAYEQYF	TGCGCCAGCAGGAAGGGAACAGGTCCAGCCTACGAGCAGTACTTC	TRBJ2-7	-	TRBV4-1	-
CASSYEGLVTYEQYF	TGTGCCAGCAGCTATGAAGGACTAGTCACCTACGAGCAGTACTTC	TRBJ2-7	-	TRBV7-2	TRBD2
CASSQNSNQPQHF	TGCGCCAGCAGCCAAAATAGCAATCAGCCCCAGCATTTT	TRBJ1-5	-	TRBV4-1	-
CASRRQGKAFF	TGTGCCAGCAGACGTCAGGGAAAAGCTTTCTTT	TRBJ1-1	-	TRBV6-5	-
CSVDSNGLNTEAFF	TGCAGCGTTGACTCTAACGGGCTGAACACTGAAGCTTTCTTT	TRBJ1-1	-	TRBV29-1	-
CASSATGGTGELFF	TGTGCCAGCAGCGCAACAGGGGGCACCGGGGAGCTGTTTTTT	TRBJ2-2	-	TRBV7-3	TRBD1
CASSLGNQGEKLFF	TGCGCCAGCAGCTTGGGGAACCAAGGTGAAAAACTGTTTTTT	TRBJ1-4	-	TRBV5-1	-
CASSLGLAGGDTQYF	TGTGCCAGCAGCTTAGGACTAGCGGGAGGAGATACGCAGTATTTT	TRBJ2-3	-	TRBV11-3	TRBD2
CAWSVPRAGNSSKAQYF	TGTGCCTGGAGTGTACCCCGGGCAGGGAACAGTTCCAAGGCGCAGTATTTT	TRBJ2-3	once	TRBV30	-
CASSPIRGGETQYF	TGTGCCAGCTCACCAATCCGGGGGGGAGAGACCCAGTACTTC	TRBJ2-5	once	TRBV18	TRBD2
CSVDRGGEKLFF	TGCAGCGTTGACAGGGGAGGTGAAAAACTGTTTTTT	TRBJ1-4	-	TRBV29-1	-
CASSVGDRRDQPQHF	TGTGCCAGCAGCGTAGGGGACAGAAGAGATCAGCCCCAGCATTTT	TRBJ1-5	-	TRBV9	TRBD1
CASRPPLGQHEAFF	TGTGCCAGTAGGCCCCCGTTGGGGCAGCATGAAGCTTTCTTT	TRBJ1-1	-	TRBV19	-
CASSSDGGPYNEQFF	TGTGCCAGCAGCTCTGACGGGGGGCCTTACAATGAGCAGTTCTTC	TRBJ2-1	-	TRBV5-4	-
CASSLYSNTEAFF	TGTGCCAGCAGCCTATACTCGAACACTGAAGCTTTCTTT	TRBJ1-1	-	TRBV11-1	-
CASSLTGTLDYGYTF	TGTGCCAGCAGCTTAACGGGGACGCTGGACTATGGCTACACCTTC	TRBJ1-2	-	TRBV7-3	-
CASSVGGGSSYNEQFF	TGTGCCAGCAGCGTAGGTGGCGGGAGCTCCTACAATGAGCAGTTCTTC	TRBJ2-1	-	TRBV9	TRBD2
CASSYPYRQGAAGELFF	TGTGCCAGTTCCTATCCTTACAGACAGGGGGCGGCCGGGGAGCTGTTTTTT	TRBJ2-2	-	TRBV18	TRBD1
CASGPRGTEAFF	TGCGCCAGCGGACCCAGGGGGACTGAAGCTTTCTTT	TRBJ1-1	-	TRBV10-2	TRBD1